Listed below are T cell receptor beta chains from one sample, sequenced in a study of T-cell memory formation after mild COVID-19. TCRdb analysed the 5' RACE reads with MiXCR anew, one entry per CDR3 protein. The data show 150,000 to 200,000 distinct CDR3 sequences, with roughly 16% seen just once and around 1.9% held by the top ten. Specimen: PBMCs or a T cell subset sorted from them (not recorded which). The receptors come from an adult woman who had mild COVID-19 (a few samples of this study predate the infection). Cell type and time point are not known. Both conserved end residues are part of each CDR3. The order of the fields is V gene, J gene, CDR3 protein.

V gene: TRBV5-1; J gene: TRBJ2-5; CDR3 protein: CASSWGAQETQYF
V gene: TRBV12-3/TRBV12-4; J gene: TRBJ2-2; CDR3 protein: CASGTSAGGELFF
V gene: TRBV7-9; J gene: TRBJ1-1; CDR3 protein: CASSHRNTEAFF
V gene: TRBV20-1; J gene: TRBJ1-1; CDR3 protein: CSARLWNTEAFF
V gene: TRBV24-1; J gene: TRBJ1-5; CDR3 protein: CATSDVPGQASGDQPQHF
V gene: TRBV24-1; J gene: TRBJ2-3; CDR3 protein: CATSDKYRGGTDTQYF
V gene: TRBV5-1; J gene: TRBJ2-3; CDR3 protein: CASSLDGVTADTQYF
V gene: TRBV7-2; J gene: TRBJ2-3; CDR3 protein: CASSPRGLAGQDTQYF
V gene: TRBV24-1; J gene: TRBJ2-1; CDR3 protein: CATRTSGLGSEQFF
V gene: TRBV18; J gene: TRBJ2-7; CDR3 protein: CASSPLRQSYEQYF
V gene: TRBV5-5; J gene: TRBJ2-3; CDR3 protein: CASSFTVVDTQYF
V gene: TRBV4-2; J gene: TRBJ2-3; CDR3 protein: CASSQPLAKGADTQYF